A single sample gave rise to the 26 T cell receptor beta chains below, sequenced in a study of vaccination effects on CD4 cells after COVID-19. Here immunoSEQ multiplex PCR was the method, and the copy in TCRdb shows in-frame clones only, minus some. The table lists 71,000 or so clones, approximately 70% of them singletons. Antigen-specific CD4+ T cells were first expanded with viral peptide pools by the ViraFEST assay and only then sequenced. The authors isolated CD4+ T cells after about 10 days of culture. Nobody among the vaccine recipients had prior SARS-CoV-2 infection (nucleocapsid antibodies were negative). Antigens for these TCRs are unknown. The sample in question was CD4+ T cells from PBMCs cultured with HCoV-OC43 spike peptides, obtained before COVID-19 vaccination. The subset denotes: HCoV-OC43 spike overlapping peptide pool stimulation. The receptors were sampled from a human donor who received a COVID-19 vaccine.

This clone was counted only a few times. The V call is TRBV18, the J call TRBJ1-3, with D uncertain. The V gene lost 1 base and the J gene lost 9 bases, with 13 bases spanning the gap. CDR1 and CDR2 from the germline V gene are KGHSH and LQKENI. CDR3 length: 14 amino acids. This CDR3 reads CASSPQEKFGTIYF. The CDR3 region has the DNA TGTGCCAGCTCACCACAGGAAAAATTCGGCACCATATATTTT.

The DNA for the CDR3 is TGTGCCAGCAGCGGGACGACAGGAGTCTATGGCTACACCTTC. Its protein is CASSGTTGVYGYTF. V is TRBV9 and J is TRBJ1-2; possible D gene TRBD1, 6 bases. The CDR3 loop spans 14 amino acids. The germline gives CDR1 SGDLS, CDR2 YYNGEE. V lost 3 bases to trimming and J lost 4 bases, with 13 bases between them.

The J gene is TRBJ1-5, the V gene TRBV10-1; D is perhaps TRBD1 (5 bases). V dropped 2 bases and J dropped 1 base, with 15 bases sitting between them. Per the germline V gene, CDR1 is WNHNN and CDR2 is SYGVQD (reference sequence). The CDR3 runs to 17 residues. CDR3 DNA sequence: TGCGCCAGCAGTGAGACGATAGGGGAGAGAAGCAATCAGCCCCAGCATTTT. As protein: CASSETIGERSNQPQHF.

The gene calls are TRBV7-3 and TRBJ2-1; TRBD1 aligns across 8 bases. V trimming: 5 bases; J trimming: 1 base; junction bases outside the gene matches: 4. From germline, CDR1 is SGHTA and CDR2 FQGTGA. The CDR3 consists of 15 residues. The CDR3 DNA is TGTGCCAGCAGCCCAGGGGGCCTTTCCTACAATGAGCAGTTCTTC. Protein product: CASSPGGLSYNEQFF.

This chain uses TRBV18 with TRBJ1-3; D is unresolved. Germline V gene lookup returns CDR1 KGHSH and CDR2 LQKENI. CDR3 length: 16 amino acids. Trimming took 6 bases from V and 0 from J, leaving 15 bases between them. Written as DNA, the CDR3 is TGTGCCAGCTCCCACTCAGTTCCGGGCTCTGGAAACACCATATATTTT. It translates to CASSHSVPGSGNTIYF. The full variable domain, its missing parts supplied by reference TRBV18 and TRBJ1-3, is NAGVMQNPRHLVRRRGQEARLRCSPMKGHSHVYWYRQLPEEGLKFMVYLQKENIIDESGMPKERFSAEFPKEGPSILRIQQVVRGDSAAYFCASSHSVPGSGNTIYFGEGSWLTVV.

The V call is TRBV6-2 or TRBV6-3, the J call TRBJ2-7; 7 positions agree with TRBD1. Germline CDR1 is MNHEY and CDR2 is SVGEGT. The CDR3 loop spans 14 amino acids. V lost 4 bases and J lost 12; bases outside the gene matches: 15. The CDR3, as DNA: TGTGCCAGCAGTTCCCCCGGGACAGCTTTTCCGTCGTACGTC. It is translated as CASSSPGTAFPSYV.

This clone was detected only a few times. The gene calls are TRBV24-1 and TRBJ2-2, with D maybe TRBD1 (5 bases). The CDR3 loop spans 14 amino acids. The V gene's germline CDR1 is KGHDR and CDR2 SFDVKD. The V end was cut by 4 bases, the J end by 5 bases, with 10 bases between. In DNA form, the CDR3 reads TGTGCCACCAGTGACCCAGGGAATACCGGGGAGCTGTTTTTT. As protein: CATSDPGNTGELFF.

V gene TRBV5-5 combines with J gene TRBJ1-4, with 10 positions matching TRBD1. The length of the CDR3 is 15 residues. Trimming at V came to 0 bases and at J to 7 bases, leaving 3 bases not matched to a gene. Germline V gives CDR1 SGHKS, CDR2 YYEKEE (reference sequence). The CDR3 spells CASSLGGTGVEKLFF. CDR3 in DNA: TGTGCCAGCAGCTTGGGGGGGACAGGGGTTGAAAAACTGTTTTTT.

The rearrangement links TRBV19 to TRBJ2-2; D is unresolved. Germline CDR1 LNHDA, CDR2 SQIVND (reference sequence). V lost 3 bases and J lost 0, with 11 bases in between. CDR3 length equals 16 residues. The CDR3 reads CASSMVTPANTGELFF. DNA for the CDR3: TGTGCCAGTAGTATGGTCACCCCAGCGAACACCGGGGAGCTGTTTTTT. Full variable domain (rest looked up from reference TRBV19 and TRBJ2-2): DGGITQSPKYLFRKEGQNVTLSCEQNLNHDAMYWYRQDPGQGLRLIYYSQIVNDFQKGDIAEGYSVSREKKESFPLTVTSAQKNPTAFYLCASSMVTPANTGELFFGEGSRLTVL.

The chain couples TRBV6-2 or TRBV6-3 to TRBJ2-7; TRBD1 matches at 9 bases. The CDR3 sequence is 16 residues long. V was clipped by 5 bases and J by 2 bases; unmatched bases: 10. From germline, CDR1 is MNHEY and CDR2 SVGEGT. The CDR3 spells CASSTAWTGAPYEQYV. The CDR3 DNA follows: TGTGCCAGCAGTACCGCTTGGACAGGGGCACCCTACGAGCAGTACGTC.

The chain employs TRBV6-1 and TRBJ2-7; 8 bases line up with TRBD1. Germline lookup yields CDR1 MNHNS and CDR2 SASEGT. Trimming removed 5 bases from V and 5 bases from J; junction bases left unmatched: 5. CDR3 length equals 13 residues. CDR3 protein: CASSSRGRDEQYV. CDR3 coding DNA: TGTGCCAGCAGTTCCAGGGGGCGCGACGAGCAGTACGTC.

This clone was picked up a small number of times. The genes are TRBV28 and TRBJ2-2; D possibly uses TRBD1 or TRBD2 (5 bases each). Germline V gene lookup returns CDR1 MDHEN and CDR2 SYDVKM. The CDR3 runs to 12 residues. Trimming took off 11 bases at V and 6 bases at J, with 13 bases between the two ends. The CDR3 DNA reads as TGTGCCGCGATGGGGACCCCCGGGGAGCTGTTTTTT. Protein: CAAMGTPGELFF.

The CDR3: CASSYQGAGEKLFF. Here the CDR3 DNA reads TGCGCCAGCAGCTATCAGGGGGCGGGTGAAAAACTGTTTTTT. The V gene is TRBV5-1, the J gene TRBJ1-4; 8 bases agree with TRBD1. CDR3 length: 14 amino acids. The V gene end was trimmed by 3 bases and the J gene end by 7 bases; junction bases not matched to a gene: 5. Germline CDR1 reads SGHRS; CDR2 reads YFSETQ.

The gene calls are TRBV14 and TRBJ1-6; D call uncertain. Germline V gene data show CDR1 as SGHDN and CDR2 as FVKESK. V was pared by 0 bases and J by 6 bases, with 9 bases between. The CDR3 loop spans 15 amino acids. CDR3 region: CASSQDEGPNSPLHF. CDR3 DNA: TGTGCCAGCAGCCAAGATGAGGGCCCTAATTCACCCCTCCACTTT.

The V and J genes are TRBV6-5 and TRBJ2-3, with 7 bases lining up with TRBD2. The CDR3 spans 15 residues. Trimming cost V 6 bases and J 1 base; bases outside gene matches: 7. Germline CDR1 MNHEY, CDR2 SVGAGI. As DNA, the CDR3 is TGTGCCAGCAGCCGGACTAGATCGGGCACAGATACGCAGTATTTT. This encodes CASSRTRSGTDTQYF.

The chain links TRBV19 to TRBJ1-3; D is unclear. Per the germline V gene, CDR1 is LNHDA and CDR2 is SQIVND (reference sequence). This CDR3 spans 16 amino acids. V dropped 3 bases and J dropped 0 bases, with 12 bases sitting between them. The DNA of the CDR3 is TGTGCCAGTAGTATCGTGGGCAGACTCTCTGGAAACACCATATATTTT. This gives the protein CASSIVGRLSGNTIYF.

The chain combines TRBV2 with TRBJ2-1; TRBD2 aligns across 7 bases. V trimming: 5 bases; J trimming: 4 bases; junction bases outside the gene matches: 2. This CDR3 is 13 amino acids long. CDR1 is SNHLY, CDR2 FYNNEI, per germline. Here the CDR3 reads CASSLAEYNEQFF. CDR3 in DNA: TGTGCCAGCAGTCTAGCGGAGTACAATGAGCAGTTCTTC. Together with reference TRBV2 and TRBJ2-1, the CDR3 gives the full variable domain: EPEVTQTPSHQVTQMGQEVILRCVPISNHLYFYWYRQILGQKVEFLVSFYNNEISEKSEIFDDQFSVERPDGSNFTLKIRSTKLEDSAMYFCASSLAEYNEQFFGPGTRLTVL.

The chain recombines TRBV7-8 with TRBJ2-7; D not certain. Between the trimmed V and J ends, which lost 0 bases and 0 bases, there was a span of 9 bases. CDR1 is SGHVS, CDR2 FQNEAQ, per germline. CDR3 length equals 15 residues. CDR3 in DNA: TGTGCCAGCAGCTTAGCGCTTGGTTTCTCCTACGAGCAGTACGTC. Translation gives CASSLALGFSYEQYV.

This rearrangement joins TRBV6-6 to TRBJ1-5, with D possibly TRBD1 on 6 matching bases. The CDR3 loop spans 14 amino acids. V was shortened by 7 bases and J by 3 bases, with 13 bases between the two germline ends. Germline CDR1 is MNHNY and CDR2 is SVGAGI (reference sequence). The CDR3 spells CASTRQEYNQPQHF. For the CDR3, the DNA is TGTGCCAGCACCCGACAGGAGTACAATCAGCCCCAGCATTTT.

The sample holds a few counts of this clone. The rearrangement uses TRBV9 and TRBJ1-2; unclear D gene. The V end lost 3 bases, the J end lost 5 bases, and 11 bases lay between the germline ends. The CDR3 totals 13 residues. Germline V gene sequence: CDR1 SGDLS, CDR2 YYNGEE. CDR3 region: CASSGVSGYGYTF. In nucleotides, the CDR3 is TGTGCCAGCAGCGGCGTATCGGGGTATGGCTACACCTTC. The variable domain in full, with the rest retrieved from reference TRBV9 and TRBJ1-2, is DSGVTQTPKHLITATGQRVTLRCSPRSGDLSVYWYQQSLDQGLQFLIQYYNGEERAKGNILERFSAQQFPDLHSELNLSSLELGDSALYFCASSGVSGYGYTFGSGTRLTVV.

V is TRBV5-1 and J is TRBJ1-1; D gene ambiguous. The CDR3 runs to 12 residues. Per germline, CDR1 SGHRS and CDR2 YFSETQ. Between the trimmed V and J ends, which lost 2 bases and 3 bases, there was a span of 5 bases. CDR3 loop: CASSFGDTEAFF. Here the CDR3 DNA reads TGCGCCAGCAGCTTTGGGGACACTGAAGCTTTCTTT.

CDR3 coding DNA: TGTGCCAGCAGGCCCTTGGGCTACGAGCAGTACGTC. It encodes CASRPLGYEQYV. This chain links TRBV2 with TRBJ2-7; D uncertain. Trimming shortened V by 6 bases and J by 3 bases, and 9 bases separated the two germline ends. Germline loops: CDR1 SNHLY, CDR2 FYNNEI. This CDR3 spans 12 amino acids.

A single count supports this clone. The V call is TRBV12-3 or TRBV12-4, the J call TRBJ1-3; D remains unclear. V lost 4 bases to trimming and J lost 4 bases, with 8 bases between them. This CDR3 is built from 13 residues. For the CDR3, the DNA is TGTGCCAGCAGTTCCGGACTCGGAAACACCATATATTTT. Amino acids: CASSSGLGNTIYF.

The rearrangement joins TRBV6-5 to TRBJ2-7, with D uncertain. V was pared by 2 bases and J by 1 base, with 12 bases between. Germline V gene lookup returns CDR1 MNHEY and CDR2 SVGAGI. This CDR3 has 15 amino acids. Here the CDR3 reads CASSYGPDGSYEQYV. The CDR3 coding sequence is TGTGCCAGCAGTTACGGGCCGGACGGATCCTACGAGCAGTACGTC.

The chain employs TRBV6-5 and TRBJ2-1; possibly TRBD2 for D (6 bases). The CDR3 covers 14 residues. Germline V gene data show CDR1 as MNHEY and CDR2 as SVGAGI. V dropped 6 bases and J dropped 4 bases, with 13 bases sitting between them. CDR3 sequence: CASRGWGDYNEQFF. The CDR3 nucleotides are TGTGCCAGCAGGGGCTGGGGGGATTACAATGAGCAGTTCTTC.

The rearrangement uses TRBV10-3 and TRBJ2-6; 11 nucleotides line up with TRBD1. CDR1 ENHRY and CDR2 SYGVKD come from the germline V gene. Germline trimming cut 3 bases from V and 2 bases from J; bases unmatched to any gene: 9. The CDR3 is 19 residues long. This chain's CDR3 is CAISDLTGTGGAGANVLTF. Here the CDR3 DNA reads TGTGCCATCAGTGATTTGACCGGGACAGGGGGTGCTGGGGCCAACGTCCTGACTTTC.